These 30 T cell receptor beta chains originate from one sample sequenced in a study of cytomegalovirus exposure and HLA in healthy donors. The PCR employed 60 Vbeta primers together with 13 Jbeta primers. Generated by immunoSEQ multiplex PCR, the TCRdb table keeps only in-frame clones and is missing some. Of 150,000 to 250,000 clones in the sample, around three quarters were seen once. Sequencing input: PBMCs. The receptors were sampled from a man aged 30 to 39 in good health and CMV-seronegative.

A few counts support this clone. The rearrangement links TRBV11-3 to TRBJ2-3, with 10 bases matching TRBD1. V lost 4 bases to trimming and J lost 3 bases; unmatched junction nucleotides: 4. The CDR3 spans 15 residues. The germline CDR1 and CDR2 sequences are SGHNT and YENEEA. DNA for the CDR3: TGTGCCAGCAGCTCCCGGACAGGGGGAACAGATACGCAGTATTTT. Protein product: CASSSRTGGTDTQYF.

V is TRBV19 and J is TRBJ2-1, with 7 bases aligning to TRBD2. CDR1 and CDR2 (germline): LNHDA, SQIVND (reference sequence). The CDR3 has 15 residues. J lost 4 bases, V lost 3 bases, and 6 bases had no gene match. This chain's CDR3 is CASSMSLAVYNEQFF. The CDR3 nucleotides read TGTGCCAGTAGTATGAGTCTAGCGGTTTACAATGAGCAGTTCTTC.

Written as DNA, the CDR3 is TGTGCCAGCACTGCGGACAGGGGAATCCAGCCCCAGCATTTT. It is translated as CASTADRGIQPQHF. The J gene is TRBJ1-5, the V gene TRBV6-1; 9 positions agree with TRBD1. Germline V CDR1 and CDR2: MNHNS, SASEGT. The CDR3 contains 14 residues. The V segment lost 7 bases and the J segment 7 bases; nucleotides outside the gene matches: 8.

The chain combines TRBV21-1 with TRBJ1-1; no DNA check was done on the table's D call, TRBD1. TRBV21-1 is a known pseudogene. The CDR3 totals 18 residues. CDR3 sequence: CASSKVDTVRGGDTEAFF. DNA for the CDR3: TGTGCCAGCAGCAAAGTAGATACAGTAAGAGGGGGTGACACTGAAGCTTTCTTT.

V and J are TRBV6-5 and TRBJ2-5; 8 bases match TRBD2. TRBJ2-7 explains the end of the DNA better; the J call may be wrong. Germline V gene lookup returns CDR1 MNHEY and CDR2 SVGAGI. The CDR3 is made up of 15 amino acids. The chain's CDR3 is CASRRGGRDNHEQYF. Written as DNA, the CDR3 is TGTGCCAGCAGACGGGGGGGCAGGGATAACCACGAGCAGTACTTC.

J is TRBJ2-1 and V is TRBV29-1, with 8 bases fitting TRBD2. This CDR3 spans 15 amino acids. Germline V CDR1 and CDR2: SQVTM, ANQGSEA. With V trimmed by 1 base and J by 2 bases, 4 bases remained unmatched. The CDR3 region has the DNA TGCAGCGTTGAAGGGATAGCGGGGCCCTACAATGAGCAGTTCTTC. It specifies CSVEGIAGPYNEQFF.

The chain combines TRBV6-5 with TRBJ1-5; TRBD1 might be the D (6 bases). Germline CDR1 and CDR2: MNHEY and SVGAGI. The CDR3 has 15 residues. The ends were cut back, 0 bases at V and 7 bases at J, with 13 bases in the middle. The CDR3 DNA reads TGTGCCAGCAGTTACTCGTCGGGGGGCGGGCAGCCCCAGCATTTT. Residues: CASSYSSGGGQPQHF.

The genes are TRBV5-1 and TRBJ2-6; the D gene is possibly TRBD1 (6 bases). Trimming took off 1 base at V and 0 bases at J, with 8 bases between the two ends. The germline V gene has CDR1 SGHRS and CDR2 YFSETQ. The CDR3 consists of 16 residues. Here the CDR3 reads CASSLTGNSGANVLTF. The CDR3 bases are TGCGCCAGCAGCTTGACAGGGAACTCTGGGGCCAACGTCCTGACTTTC.

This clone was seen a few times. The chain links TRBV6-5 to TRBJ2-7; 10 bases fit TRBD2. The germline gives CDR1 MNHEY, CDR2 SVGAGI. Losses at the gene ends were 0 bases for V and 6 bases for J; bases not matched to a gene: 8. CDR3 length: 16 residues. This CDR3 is CASSYSPLAGASEQYF. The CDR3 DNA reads TGTGCCAGCAGTTACTCGCCCCTAGCGGGAGCTTCCGAGCAGTACTTC.

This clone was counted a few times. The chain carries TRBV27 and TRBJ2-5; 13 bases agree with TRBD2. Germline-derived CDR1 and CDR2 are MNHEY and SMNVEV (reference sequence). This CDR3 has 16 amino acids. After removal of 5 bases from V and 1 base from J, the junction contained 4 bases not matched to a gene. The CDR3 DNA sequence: TGTGCCAGCAGTGCTCGACTAGCGGGAGGCCAAGAGACCCAGTACTTC. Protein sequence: CASSARLAGGQETQYF.

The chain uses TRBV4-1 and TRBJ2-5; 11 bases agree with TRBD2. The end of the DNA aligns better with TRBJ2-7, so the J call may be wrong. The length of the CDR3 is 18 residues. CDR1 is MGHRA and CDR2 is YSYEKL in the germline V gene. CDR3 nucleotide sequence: TGCGCCAGCAGCCAAGATGAACTAGCGGGAGCTGGTTCCTACGAGCAGTACTTC. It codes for CASSQDELAGAGSYEQYF.

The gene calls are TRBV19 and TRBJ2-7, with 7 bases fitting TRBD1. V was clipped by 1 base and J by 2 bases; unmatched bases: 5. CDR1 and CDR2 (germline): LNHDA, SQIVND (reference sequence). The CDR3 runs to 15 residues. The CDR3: CASSIGGTDPYEQYF. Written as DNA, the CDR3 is TGTGCCAGTAGTATAGGTGGGACAGACCCCTACGAGCAGTACTTC.

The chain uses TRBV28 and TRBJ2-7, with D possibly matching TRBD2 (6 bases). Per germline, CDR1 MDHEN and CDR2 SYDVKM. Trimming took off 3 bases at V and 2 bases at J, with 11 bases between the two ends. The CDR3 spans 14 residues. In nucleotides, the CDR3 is TGTGCCAGCAGTTTTGGGGACTTAACCTACGAGCAGTACTTC. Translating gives CASSFGDLTYEQYF.

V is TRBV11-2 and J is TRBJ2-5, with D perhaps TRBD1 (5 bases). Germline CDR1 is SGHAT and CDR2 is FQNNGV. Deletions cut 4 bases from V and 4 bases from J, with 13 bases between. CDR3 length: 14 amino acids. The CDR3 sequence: CASSSGQYVETQYF. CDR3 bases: TGTGCCAGCAGCTCCGGACAATATGTAGAGACCCAGTACTTC.

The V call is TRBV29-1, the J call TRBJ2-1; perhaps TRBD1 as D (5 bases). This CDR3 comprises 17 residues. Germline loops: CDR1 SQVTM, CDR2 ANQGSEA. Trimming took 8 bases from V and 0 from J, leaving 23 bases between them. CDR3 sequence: CSPLSPGTDSSYNEQFF. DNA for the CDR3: TGCAGCCCACTTAGCCCGGGTACTGACAGCTCCTACAATGAGCAGTTCTTC.

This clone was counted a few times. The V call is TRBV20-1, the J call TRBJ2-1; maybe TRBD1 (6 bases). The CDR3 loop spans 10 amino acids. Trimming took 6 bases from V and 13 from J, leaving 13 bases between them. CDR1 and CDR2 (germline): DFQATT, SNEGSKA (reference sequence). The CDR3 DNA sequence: TGCAGTGCAATGGACAGTACCCAGTTCTTC. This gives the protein CSAMDSTQFF.

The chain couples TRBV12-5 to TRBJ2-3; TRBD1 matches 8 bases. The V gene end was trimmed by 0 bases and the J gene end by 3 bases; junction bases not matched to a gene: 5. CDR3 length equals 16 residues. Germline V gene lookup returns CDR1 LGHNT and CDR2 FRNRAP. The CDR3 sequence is CASGLVQGVGTDTQYF. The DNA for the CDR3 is TGTGCTAGTGGTTTGGTACAGGGGGTGGGTACAGATACGCAGTATTTT.

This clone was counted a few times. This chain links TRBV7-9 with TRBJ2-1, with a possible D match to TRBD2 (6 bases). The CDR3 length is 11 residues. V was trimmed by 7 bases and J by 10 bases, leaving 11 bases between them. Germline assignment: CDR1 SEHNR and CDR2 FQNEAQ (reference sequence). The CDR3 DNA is TGTGCCAGCACCCGGGGGTTGGAGCAGTTCTTC. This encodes CASTRGLEQFF.

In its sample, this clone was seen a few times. CDR3 sequence reads: CSVNGQGADTQYF. CDR3 DNA sequence: TGCAGCGTGAATGGACAGGGGGCAGATACGCAGTATTTT. This sequence joins TRBV29-1 and TRBJ2-3, with 10 nucleotides matching TRBD1. Germline assignment: CDR1 SQVTM and CDR2 ANQGSEA. With 6 bases clipped from V and 4 bases from J, the junction kept 4 bases outside the gene matches. The CDR3 is 13 amino acids.

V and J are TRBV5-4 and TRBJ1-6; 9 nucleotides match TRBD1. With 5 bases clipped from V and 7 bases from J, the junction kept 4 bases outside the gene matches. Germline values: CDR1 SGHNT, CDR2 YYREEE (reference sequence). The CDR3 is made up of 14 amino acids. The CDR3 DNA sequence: TGTGCCAGCAGGTTACAGGGGGCAAATTCACCCCTCCACTTT. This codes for CASRLQGANSPLHF.

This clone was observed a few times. CDR3: CASSDPGGATGNTIYF. The CDR3 nucleotides read TGTGCCAGCAGCGACCCAGGGGGCGCAACTGGAAACACCATATATTTT. V gene TRBV9 combines with J gene TRBJ1-3, with 8 nucleotides matching TRBD1. V shed 3 bases and J 2 bases; nucleotides not matched to a gene: 7. CDR3 length: 16 residues. In germline, CDR1 is SGDLS, CDR2 YYNGEE.

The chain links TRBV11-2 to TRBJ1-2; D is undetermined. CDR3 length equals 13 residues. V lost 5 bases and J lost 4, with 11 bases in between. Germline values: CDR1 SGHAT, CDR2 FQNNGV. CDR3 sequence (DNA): TGTGCCAGCAGCCCGGGTGAATTCTATGGCTACACCTTC. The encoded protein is CASSPGEFYGYTF.

Here the CDR3 DNA reads TGTGCCAGCAGTGAGTCGGGAGACCGGGTGTACTTC. Protein: CASSESGDRVYF. V and J are TRBV2 and TRBJ2-5; D perhaps matches TRBD2 (6 bases). Germline CDR1 and CDR2: SNHLY and FYNNEI. V shed 3 bases and J shed 13 bases, with 15 bases lying between them. CDR3 length: 12 amino acids.

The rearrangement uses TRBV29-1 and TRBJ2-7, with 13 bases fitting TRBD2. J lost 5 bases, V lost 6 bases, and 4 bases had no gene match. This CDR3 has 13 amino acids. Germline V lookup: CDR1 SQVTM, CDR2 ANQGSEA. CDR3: CSVVGLAGNEQYF. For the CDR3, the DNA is TGCAGCGTCGTGGGACTAGCGGGAAACGAGCAGTACTTC.

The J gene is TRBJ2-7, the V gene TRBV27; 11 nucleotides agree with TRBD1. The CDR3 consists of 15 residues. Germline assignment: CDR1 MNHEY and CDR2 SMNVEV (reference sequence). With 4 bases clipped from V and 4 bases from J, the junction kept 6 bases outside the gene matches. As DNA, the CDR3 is TGTGCCAGCAGTTCCCCCGGGACAGGGGGGTACGAGCAGTACTTC. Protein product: CASSSPGTGGYEQYF.

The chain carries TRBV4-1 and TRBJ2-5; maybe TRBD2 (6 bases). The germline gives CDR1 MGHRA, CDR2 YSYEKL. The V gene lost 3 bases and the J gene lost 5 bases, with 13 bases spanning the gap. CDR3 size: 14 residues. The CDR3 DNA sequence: TGCGCCAGCAGCCAGACTAGAAGGTATGAGACCCAGTACTTC. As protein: CASSQTRRYETQYF.

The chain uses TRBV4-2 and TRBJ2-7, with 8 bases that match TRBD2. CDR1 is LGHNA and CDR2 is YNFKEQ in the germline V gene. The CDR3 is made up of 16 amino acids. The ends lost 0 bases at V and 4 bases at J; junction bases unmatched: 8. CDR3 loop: CASSQDSGSGAYEQYF. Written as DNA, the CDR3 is TGTGCCAGCAGCCAAGATAGTGGTAGCGGGGCTTACGAGCAGTACTTC.

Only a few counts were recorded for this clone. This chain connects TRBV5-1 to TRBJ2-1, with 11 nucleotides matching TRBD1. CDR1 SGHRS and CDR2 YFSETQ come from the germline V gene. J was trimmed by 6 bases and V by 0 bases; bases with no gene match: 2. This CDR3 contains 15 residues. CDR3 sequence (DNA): TGCGCCAGCAGCTTGGAGGGGACAGGGGGCAATGAGCAGTTCTTC. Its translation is CASSLEGTGGNEQFF.

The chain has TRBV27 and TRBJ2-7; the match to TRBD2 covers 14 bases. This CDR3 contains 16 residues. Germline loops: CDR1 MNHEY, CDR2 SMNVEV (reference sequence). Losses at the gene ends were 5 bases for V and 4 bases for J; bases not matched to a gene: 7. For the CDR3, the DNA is TGTGCCAGCAGTCCCGGGACTAGCGGGAGACTTTACGAGCAGTACTTC. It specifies CASSPGTSGRLYEQYF.

The CDR3 DNA is TGCGCCAGCAGCTTGGGGTCTAGCGGGATGTTCGGGGAGCTGTTTTTT. Residues: CASSLGSSGMFGELFF. This chain uses TRBV5-1 with TRBJ2-2; 9 nucleotides line up with TRBD2. CDR3 size: 16 residues. The V gene's germline CDR1 is SGHRS and CDR2 YFSETQ. V lost 0 bases, J lost 7 bases, and 7 bases stayed unmatched. Combining the CDR3 with reference TRBV5-1 and TRBJ2-2 gives the whole variable domain KAGVTQTPRYLIKTRGQQVTLSCSPISGHRSVSWYQQTPGQGLQFLFEYFSETQRNKGNFPGRFSGRQFSNSRSEMNVSTLELGDSALYLCASSLGSSGMFGELFFGEGSRLTVL.